The clone carrying this T cell receptor beta chain was counted only a few times. The sample belongs to a study of blood T cell repertoires in COVID-19. This study enrolled people aged about 18 to 100 from around 25 US geographic areas. Clinical history as reported by participants underpinned cohort assignment. Some clones are missing from TCRdb's copy, which holds only in-frame ones; the method was immunoSEQ multiplex PCR. The data contain over 250,000 clones, roughly 86% of them singletons. This CDR3 is 13 amino acids long. The junction had 0 bases not matched to a gene; V was cut back by 3 bases and J by 6 bases. Germline CDR1 SGHAT, CDR2 FQNNGV.

This chain connects TRBV11-2 to TRBJ2-1, with 9 bases identical to TRBD1. The material sequenced was PBMCs or T cells enriched from blood (not recorded which). This receptor was taken from an older woman who had recovered from COVID-19. CDR3 amino acids: CASSLDRGNEQFF. DNA for the CDR3: TGTGCCAGCAGCTTGGACAGGGGCAATGAGCAGTTCTTC.